A selection of T cell receptor beta chains follows, all from one sample in a study of cytomegalovirus exposure and HLA in healthy donors. Profiling relied on immunoSEQ multiplex PCR, and the TCRdb table lists in-frame clones only, not all of them. The sample contains 250,000 to 400,000 clones, roughly 90% of which appear only once. The sequencing sample was made of PBMCs. Receptors were obtained from a woman aged 25 to 39 in good health and CMV-seropositive. Both conserved end residues are part of each CDR3.

J gene,V gene,CDR3 protein
TRBJ2-3,TRBV27,CASSQLAGSTDTQYF
TRBJ2-1,TRBV7-2,CASSFNLAGGNEQFF
TRBJ1-1,TRBV7-2,CASSWGRPDTEAFF
TRBJ2-7,TRBV6-5,CASSYSGTGTYEQYF
TRBJ1-5,TRBV28,CASSLQGGFNQPQHF
TRBJ1-3,TRBV6-1,CASSVDGGPGNTIYF
TRBJ2-1,TRBV6-5,CASSYQQSYNEQFF
TRBJ1-3,TRBV7-8,CASSLAVGRRTGNTIYF
TRBJ2-7,TRBV4-2,CASSQVADSSYEQYF
TRBJ1-1,TRBV28,CASIPAGHTNTEAFF
TRBJ1-2,TRBV29-1,CSVEGLRQGAGGYTF
TRBJ1-5,TRBV4-3,CASSQDRGSPQHF
TRBJ1-1,TRBV28,CASNLRGRGAFF
TRBJ1-4,TRBV4-1,CASSQGTVGEKLFF
TRBJ1-5,TRBV19,CASRSDSGGIKPQHF
TRBJ1-2,TRBV5-4,CASSLAGTGVGYTF
TRBJ1-5,TRBV7-2,CASSTTTNQPQHF